This is a list of T cell receptor beta chains from one sample in a study of tissue T cells after allogeneic stem cell transplantation. The assay was immunoSEQ multiplex PCR, and TCRdb's table has in-frame clones only and misses some. The sample includes about 26,000 clones, roughly nine tenths of them seen just once. The material sequenced was blood, taken before transplantation. Source of these receptors: a male donor at least 60 years old who later had graft-versus-host disease after an allogeneic stem cell transplant. Both conserved end residues are part of each CDR3. D genes are given only for firm matches. Rows give clone size only sometimes, using once, few, many, or a class for an expanded clone.

abundance	v_gene	d_gene	j_gene	CDR3nt	CDR3aa
NA	TRBV7-2	NA	TRBJ2-2	TGTGCCAGCAGCCTAGTTGGGTCCACCGGGGAGCTGTTTTTT	CASSLVGSTGELFF
NA	TRBV6-6	NA	TRBJ1-5	TGTGCCAGCAGTTGGGAGGGCAGTAGTCAGCCCCAGCATTTT	CASSWEGSSQPQHF
few	TRBV19	TRBD1	TRBJ1-5	TGTGCCAGTAGCGACAGGGTCAGTCAGCCCCAGCATTTT	CASSDRVSQPQHF
NA	TRBV3-1/TRBV3-2	NA	TRBJ1-2	TGTGCCAGCAGCCAGGGGTTAGGTTTCGGCTACACCTTC	CASSQGLGFGYTF
NA	TRBV7-8	NA	TRBJ1-1	TGTGCCAGCAGCTTAAGAACTCAGAGGTTGAACACTGAAGCTTTCTTT	CASSLRTQRLNTEAFF
once	TRBV5-4	NA	TRBJ2-3	TGTGCCAGCAGCTTAGACATTATCAGGGGTACGCAGTATTTT	CASSLDIIRGTQYF
NA	TRBV6-1	NA	TRBJ1-1	TGTGCCAGCAGTGGGGCGGGGGGAGCCGGAAACACTGAAGCTTTCTTT	CASSGAGGAGNTEAFF
NA	TRBV28	NA	TRBJ1-6	TGTGCCAGCAGTTTTATGGAGAGTAATAATTCACCCCTCCACTTT	CASSFMESNNSPLHF
NA	TRBV7-3	NA	TRBJ2-3	TGTGCCAGCAGCTCGAAAAAGGGGGGTAGCACAGATACGCAGTATTTT	CASSSKKGGSTDTQYF
NA	TRBV6-5	NA	TRBJ1-4	TGTGCCAGCAGTCCCAGGGGAACTAATGAAAAACTGTTTTTT	CASSPRGTNEKLFF
NA	TRBV9	NA	TRBJ1-1	TGTGCCAGCAGCGTTGGGGAAGGATTGAACACTGAAGCTTTCTTT	CASSVGEGLNTEAFF
NA	TRBV6-5	NA	TRBJ2-4	TGTGCCAGCATGTTCAGGCGCCCGCCTGACGTTCAGTACTTC	CASMFRRPPDVQYF
NA	TRBV7-2	TRBD2	TRBJ2-5	TGTGCCAGCAACCTAGTAGCGGGGGCCGGGGAGACCCAGTACTTC	CASNLVAGAGETQYF
NA	TRBV6-5	NA	TRBJ2-7	TGTGCCAGCAGTTACCGGGAGACCTACGAGCAGTACTTC	CASSYRETYEQYF
NA	TRBV11-3	TRBD1	TRBJ2-3	TGTGCCAGCAGCTTAGAGAGAGACAGGGTTCATACGCAGTATTTT	CASSLERDRVHTQYF
once	TRBV30	NA	TRBJ2-2	TGTGCCTGGAATTTTGGCGGGCTAAACACCGGGGAGCTGTTTTTT	CAWNFGGLNTGELFF
NA	TRBV18	NA	TRBJ2-5	TGTGCCAGCTCACCGAATTGGGGAGAGACCCAGTACTTC	CASSPNWGETQYF
NA	TRBV5-6	NA	TRBJ2-6	TGTGCCAGCAGCAGGGTTGTAAGCAGTGGGGCCAACGTCCTGACTTTC	CASSRVVSSGANVLTF
NA	TRBV29-1	NA	TRBJ2-1	TGCAGCGTGAGAAATCTCCTAAGCTCCTACAATGAGCAGTTCTTC	CSVRNLLSSYNEQFF
NA	TRBV2	NA	TRBJ2-6	TGTGCCAGCAGTTCCGGGGAGGCCAACGTCCTGACTTTC	CASSSGEANVLTF